This T cell receptor (beta chain) is from a study of blood T cell repertoires in COVID-19. Study overall: COVID-19 samples collected from the United States, Italy and Spain covered acute and convalescent phases. PBMCs, B-cell-depleted T cells, or T cells provided the cDNA or gDNA that made up the material.

Original processing notes: Amplification of reference gene primers was used by the study to estimate nucleated cell counts. Repertoires were generated with immunoSEQ multiplex PCR, while TCRdb's copy carries only in-frame clones and drops some. That table supplies the V and J calls and clone size; D and trimming were determined from the DNA. The top ten hold around 4.6% of the sample, which has about 250,000 clones, roughly 89% seen once. V lost 7 bases, J lost 10 bases, and 23 bases lay in between. This CDR3 contains 15 residues. Germline-derived CDR1 and CDR2 are LNHDA and SQIVND (reference sequence).

The sequenced sample consisted of peripheral blood. The receptor comes from a woman between 35 and 50 years old who had recovered from COVID-19. The gene calls are TRBV19 and TRBJ2-1; a possible D gene is TRBD1 (6 bases). CDR3 sequence: CASTLTQGLDPEQFF. The CDR3, as DNA: TGTGCCAGTACCCTTACACAGGGATTGGACCCCGAGCAGTTCTTC.